The T cell receptor (beta chain) under discussion was sequenced for a study of CD8 T cells in Susac syndrome. Points from the study as a whole: Acknowledgment was made by the study that its TCR sequencing and HLA analysis involved a relatively small number of individuals.

This clonotype came up a few times. What it binds is not known. With random hexamers, reverse transcription was performed on 0.5 to 1 ug of RNA. The CDR3 of TCR beta was amplified by immunoSEQ multiplex PCR across 54 Vbeta and 13 Jbeta. From the immunoSEQ multiplex PCR reads, TCRdb called clonotypes with MiXCR, one entry per CDR3 protein. The repertoire consists of about 300,000 distinct CDR3 sequences, with 75% to 85% occurring once and the leading ten covering approximately 0.2%. TCR beta sequences were obtained from blood CD8+ and CD4+ T cells. TEMRA cells underwent FACS enrichment and CD8+ and CD4+ T cells underwent negative isolation. Germline assignment: CDR1 SGHTA and CDR2 FQGNSA. The V segment lost 3 bases and the J segment 5 bases; nucleotides outside the gene matches: 9. This CDR3 has 16 residues.

The V and J genes are TRBV7-2 and TRBJ2-3; 9 bases are shared with TRBD2. The receptor was derived from a human donor with multiple sclerosis. The sequenced material came from CD8+ T cells from PBMCs. As DNA, the CDR3 is TGTGCCAGCAGCTTTTTCCGCGGGGGGGGCCTAGATACGCAGTATTTT. As protein: CASSFFRGGGLDTQYF.